These 7 T cell receptor beta chains were all obtained from the same sample, sequenced in a study of T cell clones after liver transplantation. Assay: immunoSEQ multiplex PCR; the TCRdb copy retains only in-frame clones and omits some. The table shows 45,000 to 55,000 clones, with about 88% occurring only once. The sequences come from CD4+ T cells from blood, collected before liver transplant. Receptors originate from a human donor who received a liver transplant.

The V call is TRBV4-3, the J call TRBJ2-3, with 9 bases identical to TRBD2. CDR3 length: 14 amino acids. J lost 6 bases, V lost 6 bases, and 7 bases had no gene match. In germline, CDR1 is LGHNA, CDR2 YSLEER. The DNA of the CDR3 is TGCGCCAGCAGAGGAGCGGGGGGCCGGGATACGCAGTATTTT. It specifies CASRGAGGRDTQYF.

The V and J genes are TRBV6-4 and TRBJ2-1, with TRBD2 matching over 8 bases. CDR1 and CDR2 from the germline V gene are MRHNA and SNTAGT. The CDR3 has 16 residues. Losses at the gene ends were 4 bases for V and 2 bases for J; bases not matched to a gene: 7. The CDR3, as DNA: TGTGCCAGCAGTGCGGAACTAGCGGATACCTACAATGAGCAGTTCTTC. Translation: CASSAELADTYNEQFF.

The rearrangement links TRBV18 to TRBJ2-7; 7 nucleotides line up with TRBD1. J lost 4 bases, V lost 3 bases, and 12 bases had no gene match. Germline assignment: CDR1 KGHSH and CDR2 LQKENI. The CDR3 extends over 16 amino acids. CDR3: CASSPGGQTGSYEQYF. The DNA of the CDR3 is TGTGCCAGCTCACCCGGAGGACAGACAGGGTCGTACGAGCAGTACTTC.

The chain uses TRBV7-2 and TRBJ2-7; a weak D match, TRBD2 (6 bases). V was pared by 5 bases and J by 1 base, with 9 bases between. Per germline, CDR1 SGHTA and CDR2 FQGNSA. CDR3 length equals 13 residues. CDR3 region: CASSPGLSYEQYF. The CDR3 DNA sequence: TGTGCCAGCAGCCCGGGACTGTCCTACGAGCAGTACTTC. Complete variable domain (other parts from reference TRBV7-2 and TRBJ2-7): GAGVSQSPSNKVTEKGKDVELRCDPISGHTALYWYRQSLGQGLEFLIYFQGNSAPDKSGLPSDRFSAERTGGSVSTLTIQRTQQEDSAVYLCASSPGLSYEQYFGPGTRLTVT.

This clone has only a few counts. This chain joins TRBV7-2 and TRBJ1-2; D unclear. The CDR3 has 14 residues. The V gene's germline CDR1 is SGHTA and CDR2 FQGNSA. V lost 4 bases, J lost 6 bases, and 15 bases lay in between. This CDR3 reads CASSWTGYQDGYTF. In DNA, the CDR3 is TGTGCCAGCAGCTGGACGGGTTATCAGGATGGCTACACCTTC.

The rearrangement joins TRBV29-1 to TRBJ2-4; D is ambiguous. CDR1 SQVTM and CDR2 ANQGSEA come from the germline V gene. The CDR3 spans 12 residues. Trimming took 3 bases from V and 3 from J, leaving 6 bases between them. The CDR3: CSVEPLKNIQYF. Here the CDR3 DNA reads TGCAGCGTTGAGCCTCTCAAAAACATTCAGTACTTC. Based on the CDR3 plus reference TRBV29-1 and TRBJ2-4, the full variable domain is SAVISQKPSRDICQRGTSLTIQCQVDSQVTMMFWYRQQPGQSLTLIATANQGSEATYESGFVIDKFPISRPNLTFSTLTVSNMSPEDSSIYLCSVEPLKNIQYFGAGTRLSVL.

The chain joins TRBV19 to TRBJ2-7, with 8 bases matching TRBD1. Germline V gene data show CDR1 as LNHDA and CDR2 as SQIVND (reference sequence). V shed 5 bases and J 0 bases; nucleotides not matched to a gene: 6. The CDR3 covers 15 residues. In DNA form, the CDR3 reads TGTGCCAGTAGTCCAGGGGGCCCCAGCTCCTACGAGCAGTACTTC. It encodes CASSPGGPSSYEQYF.